The 18 T cell receptor beta chains below come from one sample, sequenced in a study of HIV-infected patients and healthy controls. TCRdb reprocessed the 5' RACE reads via MiXCR and lists one record per CDR3 protein. The table has some 70,000 distinct CDR3 sequences, roughly 21% seen once. The specimen was CD4+ T cells from blood. The receptors were gathered from a human donor in good health.

At least ten counts were recorded for this clonotype. The CDR3 spells CASSYFRDTQYF. The CDR3 DNA follows: TGTGCCAGCAGTTATTTCAGGGATACGCAGTATTTT. V usage is TRBV6-2 or TRBV6-3 and J usage is TRBJ2-3; D unclear. Germline V lookup: CDR1 MNHEY, CDR2 SVGEGT. Trimming took 3 bases from V and 6 from J, leaving 7 bases between them. The CDR3 consists of 12 residues.

The rearrangement uses TRBV6-5 and TRBJ2-1; D not certain. Trimming stripped 4 bases from V and 3 bases from J, with 10 bases between. This CDR3 comprises 14 residues. Germline V CDR1 and CDR2: MNHEY, SVGAGI. The DNA for the CDR3 is TGTGCCAGCAGTTCTGTCAGACACTACAATGAGCAGTTCTTC. The encoded protein is CASSSVRHYNEQFF.

The sample holds many counts of this clonotype. The chain uses TRBV20-1 and TRBJ1-1; unclear D gene. The CDR3 covers 15 residues. Germline CDR1 and CDR2: DFQATT and SNEGSKA (reference sequence). V gave up 1 base and J gave up 1 base, with 13 bases separating them. The DNA for the CDR3 is TGCAGTGCTAGAGTCATTGGGGAGGGGAACACTGAAGCTTTCTTT. This translates into CSARVIGEGNTEAFF.

The gene calls are TRBV19 and TRBJ1-5; 11 nucleotides agree with TRBD1. V trimming: 4 bases; J trimming: 4 bases; junction bases outside the gene matches: 3. The length of the CDR3 is 15 residues. Germline V lookup: CDR1 LNHDA, CDR2 SQIVND (reference sequence). As DNA, the CDR3 is TGTGCCAGTAGTAGTGGACAGGGGGCTAATCAGCCCCAGCATTTT. As protein: CASSSGQGANQPQHF. Full variable domain (outside the CDR3, taken from reference TRBV19 and TRBJ1-5): DGGITQSPKYLFRKEGQNVTLSCEQNLNHDAMYWYRQDPGQGLRLIYYSQIVNDFQKGDIAEGYSVSREKKESFPLTVTSAQKNPTAFYLCASSSGQGANQPQHFGDGTRLSIL.

This sequence joins TRBV2 and TRBJ2-1; no clear D gene. The CDR3 totals 16 residues. V lost 1 base, J lost 0 bases, and 10 bases lay in between. CDR1 is SNHLY and CDR2 is FYNNEI in the germline V gene. CDR3 sequence: CASSEGAGSSYNEQFF. CDR3 bases: TGTGCCAGCAGTGAAGGGGCAGGCAGCTCCTACAATGAGCAGTTCTTC.

This clonotype was found many times. The chain joins TRBV7-9 to TRBJ1-1; D uncertain. There are 15 residues in the CDR3. The germline V gene encodes CDR1 SEHNR and CDR2 FQNEAQ (reference sequence). V lost 0 bases and J lost 3, with 11 bases in between. CDR3 in DNA: TGTGCCAGCAGCTTAGCGAAGACCTATTACACTGAAGCTTTCTTT. Translating it yields CASSLAKTYYTEAFF.

This sequence joins TRBV7-3 and TRBJ1-1; 9 nucleotides match TRBD1. Germline values: CDR1 SGHTA, CDR2 FQGTGA. V lost 8 bases to trimming and J lost 4 bases; unmatched junction nucleotides: 17. The CDR3 runs 17 residues. The CDR3: CASSLPRPGQGGTEAFF. The CDR3 DNA follows: TGTGCCAGCTCCTTGCCTCGGCCGGGACAGGGTGGCACTGAAGCTTTCTTT.

This clonotype was seen ten or more times. The rearrangement uses TRBV18 and TRBJ2-7; TRBD1 might be the D (7 bases). Per germline, CDR1 KGHSH and CDR2 LQKENI. Trimming left V 5 bases short and J 9 bases short, with 23 bases between. The length of the CDR3 is 15 residues. The CDR3 region is CASSTSGGGTPRQYF. The CDR3 DNA reads TGTGCCAGCTCAACCTCCGGAGGGGGCACCCCTCGGCAGTACTTC.

This clonotype has a count of ten or more. At one end, the junction sequence differs from germline, possibly due to a read error. The genes are TRBV11-2 and TRBJ1-2; D may be TRBD1 (5 bases). From germline, CDR1 is SGHAT and CDR2 FQNNGV. This CDR3 spans 14 amino acids. The CDR3 protein is CASRGEGNNYGYAF. The CDR3 region has the DNA TGTGCCAGCAGGGGGGAGGGAAATAACTATGGCTACGCCTTC. The entire variable domain, with the rest obtained from reference TRBV11-2 and TRBJ1-2, is as follows: EAGVAQSPRYKIIEKRQSVAFWCNPISGHATLYWYQQILGQGPKLLIQFQNNGVVDDSQLPKDRFSAERLKGVDSTLKIQPAKLEDSAVYLCASRGEGNNYGYAFGSGTRLTVV.

This clonotype was detected a few times. The J gene is TRBJ2-3, the V gene TRBV2; D remains unclear. Trimming stripped 6 bases from V and 2 bases from J, with 3 bases between. The CDR3 is 11 amino acids. Germline CDR1 SNHLY, CDR2 FYNNEI. In nucleotides, the CDR3 is TGTGCCAGCAGAGACACAGATACGCAGTATTTT. This sequence encodes CASRDTDTQYF.

This clonotype was seen a handful of times. The genes are TRBV12-3 or TRBV12-4 and TRBJ2-7; D is possibly TRBD2 (6 bases). CDR3 size: 15 residues. V shed 5 bases and J shed 4 bases, with 18 bases lying between them. CDR3 region: CASSDRTYGGYEQYF. CDR3 nucleotide sequence: TGTGCCAGCAGTGACCGGACTTATGGAGGGTACGAGCAGTACTTC.

The V gene is TRBV19, the J gene TRBJ1-1; 8 bases are shared with TRBD1. CDR1 is LNHDA, CDR2 SQIVND, per germline (reference sequence). Trimming cost V 6 bases and J 6 bases; bases outside gene matches: 15. The CDR3 sequence is 16 residues long. The CDR3 DNA reads as TGTGCCAGTAGCCATACAGGGGGAGGCGGGGGCGCTGAAGCTTTCTTT. This sequence encodes CASSHTGGGGGAEAFF. Together with reference TRBV19 and TRBJ1-1, the CDR3 gives the full variable domain: DGGITQSPKYLFRKEGQNVTLSCEQNLNHDAMYWYRQDPGQGLRLIYYSQIVNDFQKGDIAEGYSVSREKKESFPLTVTSAQKNPTAFYLCASSHTGGGGGAEAFFGQGTRLTVV.

This clonotype was recorded at least ten times. V usage is TRBV7-8 and J usage is TRBJ2-1, with 9 bases lining up with TRBD2. Germline V gene lookup returns CDR1 SGHVS and CDR2 FQNEAQ. Losses at the gene ends were 5 bases for V and 3 bases for J; bases not matched to a gene: 8. This CDR3 is built from 16 residues. The CDR3 sequence is CASSVGLAYDYNEQFF. As DNA, the CDR3 is TGTGCCAGCAGCGTGGGACTAGCCTACGACTACAATGAGCAGTTCTTC.

The chain uses TRBV7-2 and TRBJ1-5; D is perhaps TRBD1 (6 bases). The CDR3 extends over 16 amino acids. Germline V CDR1 and CDR2: SGHTA, FQGNSA. V lost 4 bases to trimming and J lost 7 bases, with 20 bases between them. DNA of the CDR3: TGTGCCAGCAGCTCCGGACAGAGGACCCCATCGCAGCCCCAGCATTTT. As protein: CASSSGQRTPSQPQHF. The full variable domain, in which reference TRBV7-2 and TRBJ1-5 provide the parts outside the CDR3, is GAGVSQSPSNKVTEKGKDVELRCDPISGHTALYWYRQSLGQGLEFLIYFQGNSAPDKSGLPSDRFSAERTGGSVSTLTIQRTQQEDSAVYLCASSSGQRTPSQPQHFGDGTRLSIL.

The chain links TRBV29-1 to TRBJ1-1; TRBD1 matches at 12 bases. CDR3 length equals 15 residues. The germline CDR1 and CDR2 sequences are SQVTM and ANQGSEA. V lost 6 bases and J lost 4; bases outside the gene matches: 9. The CDR3: CSVAGTGGAGTEAFF. Written as DNA, the CDR3 is TGCAGCGTAGCCGGGACAGGGGGCGCGGGCACTGAAGCTTTCTTT.

In this sample, this clonotype turned up many times. J is TRBJ2-5 and V is TRBV7-2; 7 nucleotides align to TRBD1. CDR3 size: 15 residues. Germline V CDR1 and CDR2: SGHTA, FQGNSA. V lost 3 bases, J lost 0 bases, and 4 bases stayed unmatched. CDR3 nucleotide sequence: TGTGCCAGCAGCTTTGTCAGGGGGAACCAAGAGACCCAGTACTTC. Its protein is CASSFVRGNQETQYF.

This clonotype was seen at least ten times. The V gene is TRBV6-5, the J gene TRBJ1-1, with D unclear. The germline V and J ends were trimmed by 5 bases and 8 bases, with 9 bases remaining between them. The CDR3 loop spans 11 amino acids. Germline-derived CDR1 and CDR2 are MNHEY and SVGAGI. This CDR3 reads CASSDRTEAFF. DNA of the CDR3: TGTGCCAGCAGTGACCGCACGGAAGCTTTCTTT.

This clonotype was counted many times. This sequence joins TRBV10-3 and TRBJ1-2; 7 nucleotides align to TRBD1. Germline loops: CDR1 ENHRY, CDR2 SYGVKD. Trimming at V came to 4 bases and at J to 6 bases, leaving 8 bases not matched to a gene. The CDR3 covers 14 residues. For the CDR3, the DNA is TGTGCCATCAGTGGCGACCGGGACAGAGATGGCTACACCTTC. It codes for CAISGDRDRDGYTF.